This T cell receptor (beta chain) derives from a study of blood T cell repertoires in COVID-19. V lost 8 bases and J 12 bases, leaving 14 bases between the germline ends. The CDR3 is 11 amino acids. The germline CDR1 and CDR2 sequences are LNHDA and SQIVND (reference sequence). Repertoires were generated with immunoSEQ multiplex PCR, while TCRdb's copy carries only in-frame clones and drops some. The sample gives under 60,000 clones, approximately 87% of which show up once; approximately 5.3% is in the top ten. Material: peripheral blood. The rearrangement uses TRBV19 and TRBJ2-1; the D gene is possibly TRBD1 (8 bases). The sequence came from a human donor in a cohort sampled during active COVID-19. The CDR3 DNA reads TGTGCCAGTGGGAGGGGGACAGGGCAGTTCTTC. It translates to CASGRGTGQFF.